This TCR beta chain derives from a study of blood T cell repertoires in COVID-19. In the study overall: The cDNA or gDNA used as material had been derived from T cells, B-cell-depleted T cells, or PBMCs.

The CDR3 extends over 14 amino acids. After removal of 6 bases from V and 3 bases from J, the junction contained 4 bases not matched to a gene. The germline gives CDR1 WNHNN, CDR2 SYGVQD (reference sequence). Authors' processing steps: Amplification from reference gene primers served as the basis for estimated nucleated cell counts. Assay used: immunoSEQ multiplex PCR; TCRdb lists only in-frame clones, some missing. D and trimming were read from the DNA, whereas the V and J calls and clone size are those reported in that table. Of 350,000 to 500,000 clones in the sample, around nine tenths are singletons; the top ten hold less than 1.5%. Individuals aged about 18 to 95 years were recruited from about two dozen US areas.

The chain couples TRBV10-1 to TRBJ1-4; TRBD1 aligns across 7 bases. This TCR was recovered from a woman under 30 who had been exposed to COVID-19. The sample was PBMCs or T cells enriched from blood (not recorded which). The CDR3 here is CASRHRGPNEKLFF. Written as DNA, the CDR3 is TGCGCCAGCAGGCACAGGGGTCCTAATGAAAAACTGTTTTTT.